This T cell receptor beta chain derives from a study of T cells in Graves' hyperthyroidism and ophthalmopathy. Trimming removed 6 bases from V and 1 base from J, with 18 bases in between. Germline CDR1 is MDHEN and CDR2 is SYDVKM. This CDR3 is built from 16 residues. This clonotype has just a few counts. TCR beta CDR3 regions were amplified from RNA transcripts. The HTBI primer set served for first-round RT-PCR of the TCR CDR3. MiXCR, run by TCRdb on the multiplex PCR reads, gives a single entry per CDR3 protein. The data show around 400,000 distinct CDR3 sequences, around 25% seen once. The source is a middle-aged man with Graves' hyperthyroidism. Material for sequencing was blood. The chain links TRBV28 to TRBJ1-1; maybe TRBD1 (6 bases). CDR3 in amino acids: CASSGTGNPPNTEAFF. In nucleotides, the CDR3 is TGTGCCAGCAGCGGCACAGGGAACCCTCCGAACACTGAAGCTTTCTTT.